This entry concerns a single TCR beta chain. The data derive from a study of blood T cell repertoires in COVID-19. Study-wide context: T cells, B-cell-depleted T cells, or PBMCs provided the cDNA or gDNA that served as material.

CDR3 length equals 13 residues. V lost 3 bases and J lost 4, with 7 bases in between. As originally analysed: Estimation of nucleated cell counts was performed using reference gene primer amplification. Produced via immunoSEQ multiplex PCR; TCRdb's table is partial and in-frame only. V and J calls plus clone size are reproduced from that table; the DNA served to infer D and trimming. Among around 180,000 clones listed, 80% to 85% were seen once. This TCR derives from a woman at least 80 years old with COVID-19, enrolled during active disease. V usage is TRBV12-3 or TRBV12-4 and J usage is TRBJ2-1; D not resolved. The specimen sequenced was peripheral blood. The CDR3 sequence: CASSLALYNEQFF. The CDR3 DNA sequence: TGTGCCAGCAGTTTGGCCTTGTACAATGAGCAGTTCTTC.